This TCR gamma chain was observed in a study of gamma-delta T cells after stem cell transplantation. This clone is deemed large. TCRdb called clones from the RT-PCR reads again using CATT. Of hundreds of gamma-chain clones listed, approximately 16% are singletons. With V trimmed by 0 bases and J by 4 bases, 0 bases remained unmatched. CDR1 and CDR2 from the germline V gene are GITISATS and ISYDGTV (reference sequence). The CDR3 is made up of 16 amino acids. Sequencing was performed on gamma-delta T cells. The sequence was collected from a human donor. It is not recorded whose cells these are; they may come from a transplant donor. J is TRGJP and V is TRGV9. CDR3 sequence: CALWEVQELGKKIKVF. The DNA for the CDR3 is TGTGCCTTGTGGGAGGTGCAAGAGTTGGGCAAAAAAATCAAGGTATTT.